Listed here are 28 T cell receptor beta chains from one sample, sequenced in a study of blood T cell repertoires in COVID-19 (TCRdb year 2020). Libraries were constructed by the immunoSEQ multiplex PCR assay. This is the immuneACCESS table as TCRdb keeps it, with only in-frame sequences that have V and J called. A part of the clones is gone; compared with another copy, unresolved V genes explain less than half, and the rest is unexplained. For this sample the table gives some 160,000 clones, of which around 92% were detected only once. The ten largest account for roughly 3.1% of the sample. Sequenced input: peripheral blood. The receptors derive from a man aged 55-75 years with acute or convalescent COVID-19.

Comments on this clone: The junction does not match germline at one end; this may be a read error. The chain employs TRBV5-1 and TRBJ1-2; 9 bases agree with TRBD1. The CDR3 is 14 amino acids. The V gene's germline CDR1 is SGHRS and CDR2 YFSETQ. The CDR3 sequence: CASSLGQGNNGYTF. In nucleotides, the CDR3 is TGCGCCAGCAGCCTGGGACAGGGTAACAATGGCTACACCTTC.

CDR3 DNA: TGTGCCAGCAGCGCCTCCCAGGGTCCCAATCAGCCCCAGCATTTT. Residues: CASSASQGPNQPQHF. The V and J genes are TRBV9 and TRBJ1-5; D possibly corresponds to TRBD1 (5 bases). The CDR3 extends over 15 amino acids. V was clipped by 3 bases and J by 3 bases, with 13 bases between them. Germline CDR1 reads SGDLS; CDR2 reads YYNGEE.

The genes are TRBV19 and TRBJ1-5; weak D call: TRBD1 (5 bases). Germline V CDR1 and CDR2: LNHDA, SQIVND (reference sequence). The CDR3 is 13 residues long. Trimming left V 4 bases short and J 4 bases short, with 8 bases between. In nucleotides, the CDR3 is TGTGCCAGTAGTACCAGGGCGAATCAGCCCCAGCATTTT. This sequence encodes CASSTRANQPQHF.

The J gene is TRBJ2-3, the V gene TRBV6-5; 7 nucleotides match TRBD1. Trimming took 7 bases from V and 8 from J; bases not matched to a gene: 12. CDR3 length: 14 amino acids. CDR1 and CDR2 from the germline V gene are MNHEY and SVGAGI. As DNA, the CDR3 is TGTGCCAGCATCGTGGTGCCCGGGGACAGTACGCAGTATTTT. Translated, it gives CASIVVPGDSTQYF.

The chain has TRBV18 and TRBJ1-3; D might be TRBD1 (5 bases). Germline V lookup: CDR1 KGHSH, CDR2 LQKENI. This CDR3 is 14 amino acids long. V was shortened by 5 bases and J by 0 bases, with 8 bases between the two germline ends. The CDR3 DNA is TGTGCCAGCTCAAGCAGGGACTCTGGAAACACCATATATTTT. It encodes CASSSRDSGNTIYF.

This sequence joins TRBV3-1 (or the pseudogene TRBV3-2) and TRBJ2-1; the match to TRBD2 covers 8 bases. V shed 4 bases and J 7 bases; nucleotides not matched to a gene: 6. The CDR3 runs to 14 residues. The germline CDR1 and CDR2 sequences are LGHDT and YNNKEL (reference sequence). In nucleotides, the CDR3 is TGTGCCAGCAGCCTTCCGGGGGGGCGGAATGAGCAGTTCTTC. Amino acid sequence: CASSLPGGRNEQFF.

The chain joins TRBV7-8 to TRBJ2-3, with 7 positions matching TRBD2. The germline CDR1 and CDR2 sequences are SGHVS and FQNEAQ. J gave up 4 bases and V 3 bases, and 1 base lay outside the gene matches. The CDR3 is 13 amino acids. CDR3 protein: CASSFRGADTQYF. As DNA, the CDR3 is TGTGCCAGCAGCTTTCGGGGGGCAGATACGCAGTATTTT.

V gene TRBV2 combines with J gene TRBJ2-2, with a weak D call TRBD2 (6 bases). Germline CDR1 is SNHLY and CDR2 is FYNNEI. Trimming took 6 bases from V and 4 from J, leaving 15 bases between them. The CDR3 is 15 residues long. The CDR3 sequence: CASSLRRGGTGELFF. CDR3 sequence (DNA): TGTGCCAGCAGCCTGAGGCGGGGTGGCACCGGGGAGCTGTTTTTT.

A remark on this clone: The same CDR3 can be traced to other DNA sequences in this sample. This chain connects TRBV5-5 to TRBJ2-1; 9 bases are shared with TRBD1. The V gene end was trimmed by 4 bases and the J gene end by 7 bases; junction bases not matched to a gene: 6. Germline values: CDR1 SGHKS, CDR2 YYEKEE (reference sequence). The CDR3 is made up of 14 amino acids. In DNA form, the CDR3 reads TGTGCCAGCAGCCCGGACAGGGGCCGGAATGAGCAGTTCTTC. The encoded protein is CASSPDRGRNEQFF.

The chain couples TRBV29-1 to TRBJ2-7; D remains ambiguous. Per germline, CDR1 SQVTM and CDR2 ANQGSEA. CDR3 size: 14 residues. V was pared by 1 base and J by 1 base, with 11 bases between. The CDR3 here is CSVEGHSPSYEQYF. The CDR3 DNA follows: TGCAGCGTTGAAGGTCACAGTCCTTCCTACGAGCAGTACTTC.

V gene TRBV4-1 combines with J gene TRBJ2-2, with unresolved D. The CDR3 is 12 residues long. The germline CDR1 and CDR2 sequences are MGHRA and YSYEKL. Trimming stripped 1 base from V and 7 bases from J, with 4 bases between. The CDR3 region is CASSQVVGELFF. CDR3 DNA sequence: TGCGCCAGCAGCCAAGTAGTCGGGGAGCTGTTTTTT.

V gene TRBV3-1 (or the pseudogene TRBV3-2) combines with J gene TRBJ1-3; possible D gene TRBD1, 6 bases. The germline V gene has CDR1 LGHDT and CDR2 YNNKEL (reference sequence). V was shortened by 1 base and J by 4 bases, with 14 bases between the two germline ends. The CDR3 runs 16 residues. The CDR3 spells CASSQGGRGRGNTIYF. DNA of the CDR3: TGTGCCAGCAGCCAAGGTGGCAGGGGCAGAGGAAACACCATATATTTT.

In DNA, the CDR3 is TGCGCCAGCAGCTTGGATTGGCCGGGGGGACAGCCCCAGCATTTT. It encodes CASSLDWPGGQPQHF. The J gene is TRBJ1-5, the V gene TRBV5-1; TRBD1 is a possible D gene (5 bases). Deletions cut 0 bases from V and 7 bases from J, with 14 bases between. This CDR3 is 15 amino acids long. CDR1 is SGHRS and CDR2 is YFSETQ in the germline V gene.

The rearrangement joins TRBV7-9 to TRBJ2-3; 9 nucleotides align to TRBD2. The germline V gene has CDR1 SEHNR and CDR2 FQNEAQ (reference sequence). The CDR3 covers 15 residues. Trimming took 8 bases from V and 10 from J; bases not matched to a gene: 16. The CDR3, as DNA: TGTGCCAGCTCCCCCGAGCGGGGGGCTCGTGGGGCGCAGTATTTT. This gives the protein CASSPERGARGAQYF.

The V call is TRBV10-3, the J call TRBJ1-1; D possibly corresponds to TRBD1 (6 bases). Between the trimmed V and J ends, which lost 6 bases and 4 bases, there was a span of 9 bases. CDR3 size: 12 residues. Germline V CDR1 and CDR2: ENHRY, SYGVKD. The CDR3: CAIRTGLTEAFF. In DNA form, the CDR3 reads TGTGCCATCAGAACAGGGCTCACTGAAGCTTTCTTT.

CDR3: CAWSRGDTQYF. DNA of the CDR3: TGTGCCTGGAGCCGGGGAGATACGCAGTATTTT. J is TRBJ2-3 and V is TRBV30; D perhaps matches TRBD2 (5 bases). Germline CDR1 and CDR2: GTSNPN and SVGIG (reference sequence). Trimming shortened V by 3 bases and J by 5 bases, and 6 bases separated the two germline ends. The CDR3 is made up of 11 amino acids.

The J gene is TRBJ1-3, the V gene TRBV9; 7 bases are shared with TRBD1. Per germline, CDR1 SGDLS and CDR2 YYNGEE. The CDR3 contains 14 residues. With 4 bases clipped from V and 6 bases from J, the junction kept 7 bases outside the gene matches. The CDR3 region is CASSIDRVANTIYF. The CDR3, as DNA: TGTGCCAGCAGCATCGACAGGGTAGCAAACACCATATATTTT.

J is TRBJ1-5 and V is TRBV5-8, with 9 bases identical to TRBD1. Trimming at V came to 2 bases and at J to 4 bases, leaving 16 bases not matched to a gene. Germline V gene data show CDR1 as SGHTS and CDR2 as YDEGEE. The CDR3 spans 19 residues. The CDR3 loop reads CASSFLLGVGTGSNQPQHF. The CDR3 DNA sequence: TGTGCCAGCAGCTTCCTTCTGGGTGTCGGGACAGGGAGTAATCAGCCCCAGCATTTT.

V usage is TRBV6-5 and J usage is TRBJ2-1; D is unclear. The germline CDR1 and CDR2 sequences are MNHEY and SVGAGI. The CDR3 consists of 12 residues. V lost 5 bases and J 4 bases, leaving 6 bases between the germline ends. For the CDR3, the DNA is TGTGCCAGCAGTACTGGTTACAATGAGCAGTTCTTC. Translating it yields CASSTGYNEQFF.

This sequence joins TRBV19 and TRBJ2-5; 7 bases fit TRBD2. Germline CDR1 reads LNHDA; CDR2 reads SQIVND (reference sequence). With 7 bases clipped from V and 2 bases from J, the junction kept 10 bases outside the gene matches. The CDR3 extends over 15 amino acids. CDR3 in amino acids: CASTPPAGGQETQYF. The DNA of the CDR3 is TGTGCCAGTACCCCCCCCGCCGGGGGGCAAGAGACCCAGTACTTC.

The chain employs TRBV11-1 and TRBJ2-7; D ambiguous. Between the trimmed V and J ends, which lost 3 bases and 0 bases, there was a span of 9 bases. The germline V gene has CDR1 SGHAT and CDR2 FQDESV (reference sequence). This CDR3 comprises 14 residues. The CDR3 nucleotides are TGTGCCAGCAGCTTCAACAGAAACTCCTACGAGCAGTACTTC. Translated, it gives CASSFNRNSYEQYF.

The chain combines TRBV5-1 with TRBJ1-1; 7 positions agree with TRBD1. Germline CDR1 SGHRS, CDR2 YFSETQ. The CDR3 is 14 amino acids. V shed 0 bases and J 6 bases; nucleotides not matched to a gene: 5. The CDR3 DNA reads TGCGCCAGCAGCTTGGAGGCCCAGGGGGCTGAAGCTTTCTTT. It is translated as CASSLEAQGAEAFF.

This clone was counted between two and nine times. The chain employs TRBV7-9 and TRBJ2-6; tentative D call: TRBD2 (5 bases). V lost 2 bases and J lost 0, with 14 bases in between. Germline CDR1 reads SEHNR; CDR2 reads FQNEAQ (reference sequence). This CDR3 contains 18 residues. The CDR3 spells CASSLTGRTFSGANVLTF. DNA for the CDR3: TGTGCCAGCAGCTTAACGGGCAGGACTTTCTCTGGGGCCAACGTCCTGACTTTC. Full variable domain (outside the CDR3, taken from reference TRBV7-9 and TRBJ2-6): DTGVSQNPRHKITKRGQNVTFRCDPISEHNRLYWYRQTLGQGPEFLTYFQNEAQLEKSRLLSDRFSAERPKGSFSTLEIQRTEQGDSAMYLCASSLTGRTFSGANVLTFGAGSRLTVL.

This chain links TRBV5-4 with TRBJ1-2, with D maybe TRBD1 (6 bases). Germline values: CDR1 SGHNT, CDR2 YYREEE (reference sequence). Trimming removed 0 bases from V and 5 bases from J, with 17 bases in between. The CDR3 consists of 16 residues. The CDR3: CASSLESGAPLYGYTF. As DNA, the CDR3 is TGTGCCAGCAGCTTGGAATCAGGGGCCCCTTTATATGGCTACACCTTC. Variable domain in full (rest from reference TRBV5-4 and TRBJ1-2): ETGVTQSPTHLIKTRGQQVTLRCSSQSGHNTVSWYQQALGQGPQFIFQYYREEENGRGNFPPRFSGLQFPNYSSELNVNALELDDSALYLCASSLESGAPLYGYTFGSGTRLTVV.

This chain uses TRBV7-9 with TRBJ1-4, with D possibly being TRBD1 (5 bases). From germline, CDR1 is SEHNR and CDR2 FQNEAQ (reference sequence). V was trimmed by 4 bases and J by 6 bases, leaving 12 bases between them. The CDR3 loop spans 14 amino acids. The CDR3 spells CASSSSGPYEKLFF. The CDR3 region has the DNA TGTGCCAGCAGCTCATCAGGGCCCTATGAAAAACTGTTTTTT.

The V gene is TRBV11-2, the J gene TRBJ1-4; TRBD1 matches at 9 bases. J gave up 8 bases and V 0 bases, and 4 bases lay outside the gene matches. In germline, CDR1 is SGHAT, CDR2 FQNNGV. CDR3 length equals 15 residues. The CDR3 DNA sequence: TGTGCCAGCAGCTTAGAGGGACAGGGAGGAGAAAAACTGTTTTTT. Its protein is CASSLEGQGGEKLFF. The entire variable domain, with the rest obtained from reference TRBV11-2 and TRBJ1-4, is as follows: EAGVAQSPRYKIIEKRQSVAFWCNPISGHATLYWYQQILGQGPKLLIQFQNNGVVDDSQLPKDRFSAERLKGVDSTLKIQPAKLEDSAVYLCASSLEGQGGEKLFFGSGTQLSVL.

This chain uses TRBV20-1 with TRBJ2-3; 8 nucleotides agree with TRBD2. The length of the CDR3 is 14 residues. Germline V CDR1 and CDR2: DFQATT, SNEGSKA (reference sequence). V was clipped by 3 bases and J by 6 bases; unmatched bases: 8. The CDR3 sequence is CSASTSGGWDTQYF. CDR3 sequence (DNA): TGCAGTGCTAGTACGAGCGGGGGTTGGGATACGCAGTATTTT.

This chain joins TRBV25-1 and TRBJ1-3; D is unresolved. The V and J ends lost 10 bases and 2 bases respectively, with 9 bases between them. Germline lookup yields CDR1 MGHDK and CDR2 SYGVNS. This CDR3 spans 12 amino acids. This CDR3 is CATALTGNTIYF. The CDR3 DNA reads as TGTGCCACTGCGCTCACTGGAAACACCATATATTTT.